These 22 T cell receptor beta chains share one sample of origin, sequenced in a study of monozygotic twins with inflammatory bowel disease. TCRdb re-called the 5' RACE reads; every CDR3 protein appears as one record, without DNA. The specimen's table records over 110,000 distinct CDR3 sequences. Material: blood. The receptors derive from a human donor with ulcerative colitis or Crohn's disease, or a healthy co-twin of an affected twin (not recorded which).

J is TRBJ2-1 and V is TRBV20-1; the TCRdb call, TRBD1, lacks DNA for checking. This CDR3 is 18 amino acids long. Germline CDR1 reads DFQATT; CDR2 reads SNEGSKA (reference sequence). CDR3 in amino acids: CSARDGTGHSSSYNEQFF.

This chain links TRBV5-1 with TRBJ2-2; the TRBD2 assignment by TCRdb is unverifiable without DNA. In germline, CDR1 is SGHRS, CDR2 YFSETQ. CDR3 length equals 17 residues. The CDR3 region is CASSQRLAGLNTGELFF.

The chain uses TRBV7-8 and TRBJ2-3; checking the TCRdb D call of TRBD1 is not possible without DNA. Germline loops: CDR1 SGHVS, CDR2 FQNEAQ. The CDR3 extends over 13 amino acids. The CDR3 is CASSTGPTDTQYF.

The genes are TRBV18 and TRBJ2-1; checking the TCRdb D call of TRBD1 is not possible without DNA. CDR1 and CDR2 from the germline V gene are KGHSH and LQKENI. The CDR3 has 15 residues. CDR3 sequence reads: CASSPGQGAYNEQFF.

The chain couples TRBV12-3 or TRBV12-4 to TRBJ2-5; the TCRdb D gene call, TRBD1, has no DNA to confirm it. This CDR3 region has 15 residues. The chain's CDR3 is CASSHAQGARETQYF.

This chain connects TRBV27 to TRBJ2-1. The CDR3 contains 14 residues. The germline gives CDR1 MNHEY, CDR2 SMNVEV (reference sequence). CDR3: CASSLSTGSNEQFF.

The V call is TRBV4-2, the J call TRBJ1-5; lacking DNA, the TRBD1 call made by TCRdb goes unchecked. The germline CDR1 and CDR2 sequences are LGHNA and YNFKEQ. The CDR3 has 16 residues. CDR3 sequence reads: CASSQDPDRGNQPQHF.

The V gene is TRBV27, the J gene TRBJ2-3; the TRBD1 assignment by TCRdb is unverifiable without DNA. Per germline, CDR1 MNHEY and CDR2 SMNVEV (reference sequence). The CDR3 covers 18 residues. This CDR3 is CASSPFKGALMITDTQYF.

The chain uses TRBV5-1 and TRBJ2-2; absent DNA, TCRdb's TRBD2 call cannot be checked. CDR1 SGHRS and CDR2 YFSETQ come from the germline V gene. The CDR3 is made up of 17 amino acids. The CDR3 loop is CASSVLAGDANTGELFF.

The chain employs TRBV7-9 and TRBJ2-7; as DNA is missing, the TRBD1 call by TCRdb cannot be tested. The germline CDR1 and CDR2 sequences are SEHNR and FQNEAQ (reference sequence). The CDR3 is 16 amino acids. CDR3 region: CASTAATGQGYYEQYF.

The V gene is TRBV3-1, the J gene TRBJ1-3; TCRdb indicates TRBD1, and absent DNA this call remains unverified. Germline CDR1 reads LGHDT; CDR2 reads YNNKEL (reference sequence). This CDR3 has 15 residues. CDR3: CASSYDRNSGNTIYF.

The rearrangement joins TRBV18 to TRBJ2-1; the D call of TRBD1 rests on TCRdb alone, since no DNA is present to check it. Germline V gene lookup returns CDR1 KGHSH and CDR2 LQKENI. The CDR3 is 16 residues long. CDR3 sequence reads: CASSPFLRDDLNEQFF.

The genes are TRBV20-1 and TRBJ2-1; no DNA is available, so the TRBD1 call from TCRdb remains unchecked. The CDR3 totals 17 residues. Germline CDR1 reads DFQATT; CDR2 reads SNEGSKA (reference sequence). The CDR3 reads CSARDLTGLRSYNEQFF.

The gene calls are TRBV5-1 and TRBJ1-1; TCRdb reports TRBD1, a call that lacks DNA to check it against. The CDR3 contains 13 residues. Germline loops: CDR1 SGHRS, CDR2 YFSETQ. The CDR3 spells CASSEGGNTEAFF.

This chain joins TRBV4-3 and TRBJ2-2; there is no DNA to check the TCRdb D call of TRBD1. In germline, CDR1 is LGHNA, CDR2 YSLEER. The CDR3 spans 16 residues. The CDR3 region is CASSQDYRGATGELFF.

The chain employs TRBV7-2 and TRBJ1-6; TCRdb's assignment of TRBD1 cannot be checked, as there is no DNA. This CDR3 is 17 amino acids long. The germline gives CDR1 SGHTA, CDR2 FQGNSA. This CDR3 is CASSLAAPGQGDSPLHF.

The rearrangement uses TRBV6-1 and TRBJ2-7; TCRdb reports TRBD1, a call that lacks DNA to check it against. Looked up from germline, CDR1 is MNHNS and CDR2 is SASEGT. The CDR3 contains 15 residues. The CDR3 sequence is CASSGNRDGSYEQYF.

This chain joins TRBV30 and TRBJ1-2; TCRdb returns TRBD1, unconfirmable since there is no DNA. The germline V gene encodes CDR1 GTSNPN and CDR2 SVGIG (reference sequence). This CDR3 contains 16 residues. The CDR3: CAQSIGTGGIDYGYTF.

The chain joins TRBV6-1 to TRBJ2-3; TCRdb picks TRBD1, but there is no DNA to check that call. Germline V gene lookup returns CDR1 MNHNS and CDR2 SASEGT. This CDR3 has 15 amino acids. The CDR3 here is CAGSPRDSSTDTQYF.

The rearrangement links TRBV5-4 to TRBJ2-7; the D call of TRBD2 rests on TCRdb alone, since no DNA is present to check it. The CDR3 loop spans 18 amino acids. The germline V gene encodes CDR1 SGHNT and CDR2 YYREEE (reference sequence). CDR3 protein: CASSLDGTSGIGSYEQYF.

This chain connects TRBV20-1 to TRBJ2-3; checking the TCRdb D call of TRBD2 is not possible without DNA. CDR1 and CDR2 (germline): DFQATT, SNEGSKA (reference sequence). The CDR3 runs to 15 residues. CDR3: CSARDRAGDADTQYF.

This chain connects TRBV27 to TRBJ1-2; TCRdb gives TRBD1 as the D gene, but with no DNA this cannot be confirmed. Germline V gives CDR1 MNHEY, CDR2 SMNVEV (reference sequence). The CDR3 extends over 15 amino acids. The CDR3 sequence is CASSFERTGEYGYTF.